This TCR beta chain was found in a study of OX40 agonist ivuxolimab in advanced cancers. Libraries were prepared by immunoSEQ multiplex PCR; TCRdb keeps only in-frame clonotypes and omits some of them. The sample holds 70,000 or so clones, about 84% seen once. Trimming took off 6 bases at V and 3 bases at J, with 8 bases between the two ends. Per germline, CDR1 KGHSH and CDR2 LQKENI. CDR3 length equals 12 residues. The source of this sequence is an adult with an advanced solid tumor such as melanoma, head and neck, liver or kidney cancer. The material was CD4+ or CD8+ T cells sorted from blood, obtained in a trial of the OX40 agonist ivuxolimab. This sequence joins TRBV18 and TRBJ1-1; D not resolved. The CDR3 DNA sequence: TGTGCCAGCTCGTTAGAAGACACTGAAGCTTTCTTT. Protein product: CASSLEDTEAFF.